This TCR beta chain was sequenced during a study of shared clonotypes between healthy human individuals. Whole-study findings and limits: Exclusively blood specimens were collected; tissue repertoires likely differ. Sorted-subset sequencing, rarefaction showed, was incomplete despite large depth.

Notes on this clone: Its cognate antigen is unknown.

Everyone who donated was a Caucasian adult who lived in Nashville, Tennessee. Germline-derived CDR1 and CDR2 are SGHRS and YFSETQ. The length of the CDR3 is 15 residues. Here immunoSEQ multiplex PCR was the method, and the copy in TCRdb shows in-frame clones only, minus some. The data contain 190,000 or so clones, about 93% of them singletons. V is TRBV5-1 and J is TRBJ2-5, with 12 bases identical to TRBD2. The J call is in doubt because the DNA end fits TRBJ2-7 better. The clonotype comes from a woman younger than 45 in good health. The specimen sequenced was naive CD4+ T cells sorted from blood. This sample's subset: CD45RA+ positively selected. CDR3 sequence: CASSPTTSGSIEQYF. The CDR3 DNA reads TGCGCCAGCAGCCCGACGACTAGCGGGAGCATCGAGCAGTACTTC.